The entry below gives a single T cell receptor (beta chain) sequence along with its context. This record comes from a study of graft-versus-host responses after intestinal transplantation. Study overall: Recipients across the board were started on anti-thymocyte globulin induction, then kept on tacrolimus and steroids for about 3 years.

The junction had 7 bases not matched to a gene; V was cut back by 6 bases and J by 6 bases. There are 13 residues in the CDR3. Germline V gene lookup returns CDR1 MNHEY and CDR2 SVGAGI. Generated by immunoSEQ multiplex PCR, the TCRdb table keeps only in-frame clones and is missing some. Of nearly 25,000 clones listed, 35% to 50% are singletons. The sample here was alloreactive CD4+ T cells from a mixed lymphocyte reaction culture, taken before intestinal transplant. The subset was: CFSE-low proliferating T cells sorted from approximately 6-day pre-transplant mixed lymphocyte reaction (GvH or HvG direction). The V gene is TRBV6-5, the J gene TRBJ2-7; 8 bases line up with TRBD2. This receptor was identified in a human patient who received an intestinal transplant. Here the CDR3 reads CASRRAGVIEQYF. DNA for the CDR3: TGTGCCAGCAGAAGAGCGGGGGTGATCGAGCAGTACTTC.